The 20 T cell receptor beta chains below all came from one sample that was sequenced in a study of blood T cell repertoires in COVID-19. Assay used: immunoSEQ multiplex PCR; TCRdb lists only in-frame clones, some missing. The sample has about 270,000 clones, around nine tenths seen once. Sequencing was carried out using peripheral blood. The source is a man aged 40-49 years who had recovered from COVID-19.

The chain recombines TRBV5-1 with TRBJ1-6; weak D call: TRBD1 (6 bases). Germline V gene data show CDR1 as SGHRS and CDR2 as YFSETQ. CDR3 length equals 15 residues. Trimming cost V 3 bases and J 7 bases, with 14 bases left between them. The CDR3 DNA sequence: TGCGCCAGCAGCTCCTCCGGGACACGAAATTCACCCCTCCACTTT. This translates into CASSSSGTRNSPLHF.

J is TRBJ2-7 and V is TRBV19; a possible D gene is TRBD1 (6 bases). Between the trimmed V and J ends, which lost 3 bases and 2 bases, there was a span of 17 bases. The CDR3 covers 16 residues. Germline loops: CDR1 LNHDA, CDR2 SQIVND (reference sequence). The CDR3 protein is CASSIGLQGPPYEQYF. The CDR3 nucleotides read TGTGCCAGTAGTATTGGGTTACAGGGCCCACCCTACGAGCAGTACTTC.

This rearrangement joins TRBV27 to TRBJ1-6, with D unclear. V was shortened by 0 bases and J by 9 bases, with 6 bases between the two germline ends. CDR3 length: 13 amino acids. Germline loops: CDR1 MNHEY, CDR2 SMNVEV (reference sequence). The CDR3 reads CASSLSRSSPLHF. CDR3 nucleotides: TGTGCCAGCAGTTTATCTCGTAGTTCACCCCTCCACTTT.

V and J are TRBV3-1 (or the pseudogene TRBV3-2) and TRBJ2-7; D remains unclear. The CDR3 is 16 amino acids. Germline CDR1 reads LGHDT; CDR2 reads YNNKEL (reference sequence). V lost 4 bases and J lost 0, with 16 bases in between. CDR3 nucleotides: TGTGCCAGCAGCCCCGAACAAAGCCGGAGCTCCTACGAGCAGTACTTC. Translating it yields CASSPEQSRSSYEQYF.

The chain combines TRBV7-8 with TRBJ2-5; 7 bases agree with TRBD1. CDR1 SGHVS and CDR2 FQNEAQ come from the germline V gene. The V segment lost 1 base and the J segment 5 bases; nucleotides outside the gene matches: 4. This CDR3 spans 14 amino acids. CDR3 nucleotide sequence: TGTGCCAGCAGCTTAGGAGGGGGCGGGGAGACCCAGTACTTC. Its translation: CASSLGGGGETQYF.

This chain links TRBV6-6 with TRBJ1-2; 7 bases are shared with TRBD1. Trimming removed 6 bases from V and 2 bases from J; junction bases left unmatched: 6. This CDR3 has 14 amino acids. Germline-derived CDR1 and CDR2 are MNHNY and SVGAGI (reference sequence). CDR3 sequence (DNA): TGTGCCAGCAGGAAGGAGGGGGCAAACTATGGCTACACCTTC. This translates into CASRKEGANYGYTF.

The chain combines TRBV5-4 with TRBJ2-5, with 8 bases aligning to TRBD2. Germline-derived CDR1 and CDR2 are SGHNT and YYREEE (reference sequence). CDR3 size: 15 residues. The junction had 9 bases not matched to a gene; V was cut back by 3 bases and J by 5 bases. CDR3 nucleotides: TGTGCCAGCAGCTGGATGTTCGGGGGGGCGGAGACCCAGTACTTC. Translated: CASSWMFGGAETQYF.

CDR3 coding DNA: TGTGCCAGCATTGGAGGGAGCTACACCTTC. Amino acids: CASIGGSYTF. The chain recombines TRBV2 with TRBJ1-2; D gene uncertain. The ends were cut back, 7 bases at V and 9 bases at J, with 9 bases in the middle. In germline, CDR1 is SNHLY, CDR2 FYNNEI. This CDR3 spans 10 amino acids.

This chain links TRBV19 with TRBJ1-5; D uncertain. V lost 4 bases and J lost 1, with 23 bases in between. The germline V gene has CDR1 LNHDA and CDR2 SQIVND (reference sequence). The CDR3 covers 19 residues. CDR3 protein: CASSTRSGGLPGSNQPQHF. The CDR3 DNA sequence: TGTGCCAGTAGTACCCGTTCAGGTGGGCTCCCGGGGAGCAATCAGCCCCAGCATTTT.

This clone was seen just once. This sequence joins TRBV18 and TRBJ2-7; 8 bases fit TRBD1. The germline V gene has CDR1 KGHSH and CDR2 LQKENI. V shed 2 bases and J 3 bases; nucleotides not matched to a gene: 6. The CDR3 is 15 residues long. The CDR3: CASSPNGQGDYEQYF. CDR3 coding DNA: TGTGCCAGCTCACCAAACGGACAGGGCGACTACGAGCAGTACTTC.

This chain links TRBV7-9 with TRBJ2-5; 12 nucleotides line up with TRBD2. V shed 5 bases and J 4 bases; nucleotides not matched to a gene: 5. The CDR3 runs 15 residues. Germline V gene data show CDR1 as SEHNR and CDR2 as FQNEAQ (reference sequence). CDR3 residues: CASSTRLAGVETQYF. The CDR3, as DNA: TGTGCCAGCAGCACCCGACTAGCGGGAGTAGAGACCCAGTACTTC.

The chain combines TRBV19 with TRBJ2-7; perhaps TRBD1 as D (6 bases). CDR3 size: 13 residues. Germline values: CDR1 LNHDA, CDR2 SQIVND (reference sequence). V lost 6 bases and J lost 3, with 12 bases in between. The CDR3 here is CASRTTGNYEQYF. The CDR3 DNA reads TGTGCCAGTAGGACTACAGGGAACTACGAGCAGTACTTC.

CDR3 loop: CASGGYRDKYTF. The CDR3 coding sequence is TGTGCCAGCGGGGGCTACAGGGATAAGTACACCTTC. The V and J genes are TRBV9 and TRBJ1-2, with D possibly matching TRBD1 (6 bases). The CDR3 consists of 12 residues. CDR1 and CDR2 from the germline V gene are SGDLS and YYNGEE. V lost 7 bases, J lost 11 bases, and 18 bases lay in between.

The chain joins TRBV7-8 to TRBJ2-3; unclear D gene. CDR3 size: 15 residues. Germline V gene lookup returns CDR1 SGHVS and CDR2 FQNEAQ. V was trimmed by 1 base and J by 8 bases, leaving 16 bases between them. In DNA, the CDR3 is TGTGCCAGCAGCTTAGTTGGGCTACCCCACGGTACGCAGTATTTT. It encodes CASSLVGLPHGTQYF.

This clone was recorded only once. The chain uses TRBV19 and TRBJ2-1; 10 bases agree with TRBD2. Trimming took 2 bases from V and 3 from J; bases not matched to a gene: 4. This CDR3 comprises 16 residues. Germline V CDR1 and CDR2: LNHDA, SQIVND (reference sequence). This CDR3 is CASSISPSGSYNEQFF. In DNA, the CDR3 is TGTGCCAGTAGTATATCCCCTAGCGGGAGCTACAATGAGCAGTTCTTC.

The chain has TRBV2 and TRBJ2-5; D gene unclear. V shed 5 bases and J shed 4 bases, with 11 bases lying between them. Germline CDR1 and CDR2: SNHLY and FYNNEI. The CDR3 length is 13 residues. CDR3 nucleotide sequence: TGTGCCAGCAGTCGAGTTGATTTAGAGACCCAGTACTTC. This translates into CASSRVDLETQYF.

V gene TRBV7-3 combines with J gene TRBJ2-5, with TRBD1 identical over 11 bases. Germline lookup yields CDR1 SGHTA and CDR2 FQGTGA. The length of the CDR3 is 15 residues. Germline trimming cut 5 bases from V and 2 bases from J; bases unmatched to any gene: 4. The chain's CDR3 is CASSPDRGRQETQYF. CDR3 DNA sequence: TGTGCCAGCAGCCCGGACAGGGGGCGGCAAGAGACCCAGTACTTC.

The chain is built from TRBV29-1 and TRBJ1-2; D ambiguous. The ends were cut back, 6 bases at V and 4 bases at J, with 12 bases in the middle. The CDR3 contains 12 residues. Germline V gene data show CDR1 as SQVTM and CDR2 as ANQGSEA. Written as DNA, the CDR3 is TGCAGCGTGGGTGGAGTAGGCTATGGCTACACCTTC. Its translation: CSVGGVGYGYTF.

This chain joins TRBV15 and TRBJ1-1; no clear D gene. V dropped 3 bases and J dropped 4 bases, with 6 bases sitting between them. The CDR3 spans 12 residues. Germline V gene sequence: CDR1 LNHNV, CDR2 YYDKDF (reference sequence). In nucleotides, the CDR3 is TGTGCCACCAGCAGGGCGGGCACTGAAGCTTTCTTT. This translates into CATSRAGTEAFF.

In this sample, this clone turned up once. The chain links TRBV10-3 to TRBJ2-6, with a possible D match to TRBD2 (5 bases). Germline V CDR1 and CDR2: ENHRY, SYGVKD. V lost 4 bases and J 11 bases, leaving 9 bases between the germline ends. The CDR3 sequence is 12 residues long. The CDR3 DNA reads TGTGCCATCAGTGGTGGGAGAGACGTCCTGACTTTC. Protein sequence: CAISGGRDVLTF.